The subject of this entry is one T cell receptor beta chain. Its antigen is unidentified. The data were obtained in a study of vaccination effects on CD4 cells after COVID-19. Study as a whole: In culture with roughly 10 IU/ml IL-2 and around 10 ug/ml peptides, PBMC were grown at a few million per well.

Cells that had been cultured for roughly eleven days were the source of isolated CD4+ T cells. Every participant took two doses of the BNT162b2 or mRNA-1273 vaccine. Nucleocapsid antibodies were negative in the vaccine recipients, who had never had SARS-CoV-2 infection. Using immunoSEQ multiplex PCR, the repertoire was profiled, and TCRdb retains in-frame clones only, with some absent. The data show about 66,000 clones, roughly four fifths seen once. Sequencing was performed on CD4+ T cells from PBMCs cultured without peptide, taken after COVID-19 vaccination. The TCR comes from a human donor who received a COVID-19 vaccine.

The CDR3 bases are TGTGCCAGCAGCTTAGCGGGGCGGTATGGCTACACCTTC. As protein: CASSLAGRYGYTF. The chain combines TRBV7-9 with TRBJ1-2; a possible D gene is TRBD1 (5 bases). The CDR3 is 13 amino acids. Trimming stripped 0 bases from V and 5 bases from J, with 7 bases between. Germline CDR1 and CDR2: SEHNR and FQNEAQ (reference sequence).